One T cell receptor beta chain is described in this entry. The antigen remains unidentified. The data belong to a study of shared clonotypes between healthy human individuals. Per germline, CDR1 SGHNT and CDR2 YENEEA. Trimming took off 1 base at V and 0 bases at J, with 19 bases between the two ends. There are 19 residues in the CDR3. Evenly divided among several immunoSEQ plates was the genomic DNA of each subset. Assay used: immunoSEQ multiplex PCR; TCRdb lists only in-frame clones, some missing. Among 2,100,000 or so clones listed, around 95% were seen once. The study, taken as a whole, reports: Richness estimates generally favored naive over memory subsets.

The chain has TRBV11-3 and TRBJ1-5; tentatively, D is TRBD1 (6 bases). This TCR was sampled from a man aged 18 to 29 in good health. Specimen: naive CD4+ T cells sorted from blood. The sample's subset: CD45RA+ positively selected. The CDR3 reads CASSLVAGVVLDSNQPQHF. CDR3 nucleotides: TGTGCCAGCAGCTTAGTAGCAGGGGTGGTTCTCGATAGCAATCAGCCCCAGCATTTT.